The entry that follows covers one T cell receptor (beta chain) sequence. The data were taken from a study of regulatory and conventional T cells in RAG deficiency. TCRdb's table, derived via immunoSEQ multiplex PCR, lists solely in-frame clones and lacks some. The sample lists around 30,000 clones, 85% to 90% seen once, with under 7% in the top ten. These same records also appear under a second study, on regulatory T cells. From that report: The PCR used 52 TRBV and 13 TRBJ primers.

Sequencing was done on a sample of CD8+ T cells sorted from blood. This receptor was identified in a human donor in good health.

CDR3 sequence (DNA): TGTGCCAGTAGTATAATGGCGGGGGGCCTTAATCATGAGCAGTTCTTC. Residues: CASSIMAGGLNHEQFF. The chain couples TRBV19 to TRBJ2-1; 8 bases are a match to TRBD2. Germline trimming cut 2 bases from V and 8 bases from J; bases unmatched to any gene: 11. There are 16 residues in the CDR3. Per germline, CDR1 LNHDA and CDR2 SQIVND (reference sequence).